Detailed here is one T cell receptor beta chain. Its antigen is not identified. CDR3 length equals 15 residues. V gave up 4 bases and J gave up 5 bases, with 17 bases separating them. In germline, CDR1 is MGHDK, CDR2 SYGVNS. This record comes from a study of graft-versus-host responses after intestinal transplantation. Some clones are missing from TCRdb's copy, which holds only in-frame ones; the method was immunoSEQ multiplex PCR. The table includes approximately 89,000 clones, roughly nine tenths detected once. Sequenced here: unstimulated CD4+ T cells sorted from spleen or lymph node cells, sampled before intestinal transplant. The gene calls are TRBV25-1 and TRBJ1-1, with D maybe TRBD1 (5 bases). This clonotype originated in a human donor who received an intestinal transplant. Written as DNA, the CDR3 is TGTGCCAGCAGTGGTGGAGGGGACTTGGGAACTGAAGCTTTCTTT. Translation gives CASSGGGDLGTEAFF.